This T cell receptor beta chain was identified during a study of graft-versus-host responses after intestinal transplantation. As for the study in general: Recipients underwent multivisceral, liver-intestinal, or isolated intestinal transplants. Anti-thymocyte globulin was used for induction in all recipients, who then took tacrolimus and steroids for roughly 3 years. Study-wide points: Detected in recipient marrow were GvH clones, some of which were first observed in ileum or blood. Some patients had graft-donor T cell macrochimerism. In their allografts, the ratios of graft-versus-host to host-versus-graft T cell clones were high.

V was clipped by 7 bases and J by 3 bases, with 16 bases between them. The germline gives CDR1 SGHDT, CDR2 YYEEEE. The CDR3 extends over 15 amino acids. With regard to this clone: Its antigen remains unknown.

Only in-frame clones appear in the TCRdb table, and some are missing; sequencing was by immunoSEQ multiplex PCR. The top ten clones hold more than 2.5% of a sample with more than 100,000 clones, 95% of them seen once. Sequencing was performed on unstimulated CD8+ T cells sorted from spleen or lymph node cells, taken before intestinal transplant. The chain has TRBV5-6 and TRBJ2-2, with no clear D. The receptor comes from a human donor who received an intestinal transplant. The CDR3 nucleotides are TGTGCCAGCCACCCGCAGGAGAAGGACACCGGGGAGCTGTTTTTT. As protein: CASHPQEKDTGELFF.